This TCR beta chain was sequenced for a study of control samples from healthy donors and cancer patients. Germline-derived CDR1 and CDR2 are LGHNA and YSLEER. V lost 2 bases and J 1 base, leaving 11 bases between the germline ends. This CDR3 is built from 15 residues. The protocol was immunoSEQ multiplex PCR, while the TCRdb copy is restricted to in-frame clones and leaves out a portion. The sample includes approximately 100,000 clones, approximately 90% of them seen just once. The chain combines TRBV4-3 with TRBJ1-1; tentatively, D is TRBD1 (5 bases). The TCR comes from a man aged 30 to 39 in good health. The sample comprised blood. CDR3 DNA: TGCGCCAGCAGCCAACAGTTGACAGCGAACACTGAAGCTTTCTTT. It yields the protein CASSQQLTANTEAFF.